One and the same sample provided the 6 T cell receptor beta chains below, sequenced in a study of Graves' ophthalmopathy and Graves' hyperthyroidism. RNA transcripts were the template, and TCR beta CDR3 regions were amplified from them. The authors performed first-round RT-PCR with HTBI primers and then a second-round multiplex PCR. One entry per CDR3 protein, called by TCRdb with MiXCR from the multiplex PCR reads. This repertoire shows some 1.1 million distinct CDR3 sequences, 35% to 40% found once; its top ten account for roughly 11%. The sample taken for sequencing was peripheral blood or thyroid tissue (not recorded which). The receptors were gathered from an adult man with Graves' hyperthyroidism.

This chain connects TRBV6-2 or TRBV6-3 to TRBJ2-7; D not resolved. There are 12 residues in the CDR3. The germline gives CDR1 MNHEY, CDR2 SVGEGT. V shed 10 bases and J shed 3 bases, with 13 bases lying between them. CDR3 in DNA: TGTGCCATCCGGACGGAGAGCTACGAGCAGTACTTC. Translated, it gives CAIRTESYEQYF.

Remarks on this clonotype: Since a much larger clone is just one base distant, this may be a read error. The chain recombines TRBV7-9 with TRBJ2-6; no clear D gene. The CDR3 spans 14 residues. CDR1 SEHNR and CDR2 FQNEAQ come from the germline V gene (reference sequence). Trimming left V 7 bases short and J 4 bases short, with 11 bases between. CDR3 sequence reads: CASIRGPGANVLTF. CDR3 sequence (DNA): TGTGCCAGCATTCGCGGACCCGGGGCCAACGTCCTGACTTTC.

This chain uses TRBV29-1 with TRBJ2-5; maybe TRBD1 (6 bases). Germline V lookup: CDR1 SQVTM, CDR2 ANQGSEA. V was trimmed by 6 bases and J by 5 bases, leaving 19 bases between them. There are 14 residues in the CDR3. This CDR3 reads CSVNKQGISETQYF. CDR3 nucleotide sequence: TGCAGCGTGAACAAACAGGGTATATCGGAGACCCAGTACTTC.

The chain recombines TRBV28 with TRBJ2-2, with 10 bases matching TRBD2. V dropped 3 bases and J dropped 6; count of bases not matched to a gene: 4. Germline lookup yields CDR1 MDHEN and CDR2 SYDVKM. The CDR3 covers 15 residues. The CDR3 nucleotides read TGTGCCAGCAGTTTCCCAGCGGGAGGGGCCGGGGAGCTGTTTTTT. Protein sequence: CASSFPAGGAGELFF.

This clonotype was recorded once. The V gene is TRBV20-1, the J gene TRBJ2-7; D is possibly TRBD2 (6 bases). The V gene lost 5 bases and the J gene lost 2 bases, with 13 bases spanning the gap. This CDR3 spans 13 amino acids. Germline CDR1 DFQATT, CDR2 SNEGSKA (reference sequence). The CDR3 sequence is CSASLADPYEQYF. CDR3 nucleotide sequence: TGCAGTGCTTCGTTAGCGGACCCCTACGAGCAGTACTTC.

The sample holds a few counts of this clonotype. A junction end diverges from the germline sequence, so it may reflect a read error. CDR3 bases: TGTGGCAGTAGTAAGGCGTTTGCGGCGCAGAATGGAAACACCATATATTTT. It translates to CGSSKAFAAQNGNTIYF. The V and J genes are TRBV19 and TRBJ1-3; D uncertain. This CDR3 region has 17 residues. Germline lookup yields CDR1 LNHDA and CDR2 SQIVND (reference sequence).